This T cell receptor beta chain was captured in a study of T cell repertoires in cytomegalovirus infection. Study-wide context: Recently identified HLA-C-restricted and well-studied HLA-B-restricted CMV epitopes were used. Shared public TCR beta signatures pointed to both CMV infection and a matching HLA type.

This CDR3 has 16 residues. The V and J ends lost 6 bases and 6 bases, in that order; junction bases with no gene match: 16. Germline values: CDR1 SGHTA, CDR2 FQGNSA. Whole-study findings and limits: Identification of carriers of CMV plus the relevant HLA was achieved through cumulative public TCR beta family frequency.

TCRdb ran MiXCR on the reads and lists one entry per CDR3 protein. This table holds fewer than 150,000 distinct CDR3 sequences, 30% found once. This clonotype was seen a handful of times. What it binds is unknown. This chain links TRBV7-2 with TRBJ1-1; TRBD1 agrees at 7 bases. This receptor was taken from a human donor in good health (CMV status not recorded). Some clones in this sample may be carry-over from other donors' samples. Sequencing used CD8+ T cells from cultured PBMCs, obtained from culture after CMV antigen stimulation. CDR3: CASRDRTVGVWAEAFF. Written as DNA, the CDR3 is TGTGCCAGCAGGGACAGGACAGTGGGTGTATGGGCTGAAGCTTTCTTT.